This T cell receptor (beta chain) was recorded in a study of shared clonotypes between healthy human individuals. Study-wide results and caveats: Several donors had around 5% of their naive CD4 clonotypes in common.

Repertoires were generated with immunoSEQ multiplex PCR, while TCRdb's copy carries only in-frame clones and drops some. The sample lists more than 2 million clones; approximately 95% were seen once. Trimming took off 1 base at V and 2 bases at J, with 12 bases between the two ends. The CDR3 has 15 amino acids. The germline V gene encodes CDR1 SGHTA and CDR2 FQGNSA. Comment on this clone: Its antigen is not known.

V usage is TRBV7-2 and J usage is TRBJ2-7; D is possibly TRBD1 or TRBD2 (5 bases each). This TCR was sampled from a man between 18 and 29 years old in good health. The specimen sequenced was naive CD4+ T cells sorted from blood. Subset: CD45RA+ positively selected. The CDR3 reads CASSLVGGSTYEQYF. The CDR3 region has the DNA TGTGCCAGCAGCTTAGTTGGGGGATCCACCTACGAGCAGTACTTC.